The clone carrying this TCR beta chain was seen a few times. Its target is unknown. In TCRdb, the 5' RACE reads were re-called with MiXCR into one record per CDR3 protein. There are 500,000 to 650,000 distinct CDR3 sequences in the sample; about 22% occur only once, and roughly 9.1% lies in the top ten. The data originate from a study of T-cell memory formation after mild COVID-19. Study information: Largely donor-specific sequence clusters came from a couple of donors.

CDR3 length: 15 residues. The germline gives CDR1 LGHNA, CDR2 YNFKEQ. V lost 1 base to trimming and J lost 5 bases; unmatched junction nucleotides: 5. Study-wide points: CD4+ contracting clones were found mainly in CM and EM, and CD8+ ones in EMRA.

The chain combines TRBV4-2 with TRBJ2-7, with TRBD2 identical over 10 bases. This clonotype originated in an adult woman who had mild COVID-19 (a few samples of this study predate the infection). Cell type and time point are not known. Input material: PBMCs or a T cell subset sorted from them (not recorded which). The CDR3 DNA follows: TGTGCCAGCAGCCAAGTAAGCGGGGGGGCGGACGAGCAGTACTTC. This sequence encodes CASSQVSGGADEQYF.